The clone carrying this T cell receptor beta chain came up many times. Its antigen is still unknown. Amplification yielded TCR beta CDR3 regions, with RNA transcripts as the source. The TCR CDR3 was amplified in a first-round RT-PCR using the HTBI primer set. One entry per CDR3 protein, called by TCRdb with MiXCR from the multiplex PCR reads. Altogether fewer than 500,000 distinct CDR3 sequences are present, roughly 15% being singletons, with the ten largest covering around 20%. This entry is derived from a study of T cells in Graves' hyperthyroidism and ophthalmopathy. On the study more broadly: Peripheral blood samples were taken at initial diagnosis, prior to any treatment. Study-level points and caveats: Ophthalmopathy was told apart from stable hyperthyroidism by a 13 V-J model.

The cohort's ophthalmopathy patients, a group with duration under 3 months, had a Clinical Activity Score of at least 3 and a NOSPECS grade of at least 4. PBMCs were collected from an approximately 9 ml volume of fresh peripheral blood. The CDR3 has 15 residues. V was clipped by 3 bases and J by 5 bases; unmatched bases: 7. Germline loops: CDR1 MNHNS, CDR2 SASEGT. This receptor was taken from a woman aged 30 to 39 with Graves' ophthalmopathy. Sequenced input: blood. V is TRBV6-1 and J is TRBJ1-2; 9 nucleotides align to TRBD1. CDR3 protein: CASSDLQGAEYGYTF. As DNA, the CDR3 is TGTGCCAGCAGTGACCTACAGGGGGCTGAGTATGGCTACACCTTC.